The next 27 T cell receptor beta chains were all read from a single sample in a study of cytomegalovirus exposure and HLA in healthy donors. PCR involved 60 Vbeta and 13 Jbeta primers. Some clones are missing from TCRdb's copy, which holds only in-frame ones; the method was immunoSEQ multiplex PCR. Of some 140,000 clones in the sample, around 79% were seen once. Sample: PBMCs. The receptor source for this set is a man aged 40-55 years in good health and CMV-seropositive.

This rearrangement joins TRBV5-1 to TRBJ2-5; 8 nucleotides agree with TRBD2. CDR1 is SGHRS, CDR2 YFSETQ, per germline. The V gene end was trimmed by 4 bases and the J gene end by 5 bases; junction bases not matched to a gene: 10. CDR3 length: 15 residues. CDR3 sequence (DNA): TGCGCCAGCAGCACCCGAGCGGGAGTAAGGGAGACCCAGTACTTC. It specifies CASSTRAGVRETQYF.

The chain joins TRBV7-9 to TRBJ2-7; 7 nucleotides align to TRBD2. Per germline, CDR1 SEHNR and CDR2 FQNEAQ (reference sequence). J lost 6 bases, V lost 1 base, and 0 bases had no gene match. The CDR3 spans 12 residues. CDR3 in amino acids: CASSLGGGEQYF. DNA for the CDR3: TGTGCCAGCAGCTTAGGGGGGGGCGAGCAGTACTTC.

The CDR3 spells CASSFRGDTQYF. DNA of the CDR3: TGTGCCAGCAGCTTCAGGGGGGATACGCAGTATTTT. The chain uses TRBV13 and TRBJ2-3, with TRBD1 matching 7 bases. CDR1 and CDR2 (germline): PRHDT, FYEKMQ (reference sequence). The V gene end was trimmed by 3 bases and the J gene end by 6 bases; junction bases not matched to a gene: 0. The CDR3 consists of 12 residues.

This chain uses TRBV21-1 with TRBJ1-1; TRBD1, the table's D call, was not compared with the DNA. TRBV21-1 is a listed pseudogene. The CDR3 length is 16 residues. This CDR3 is CASSKVDNRAFTEAFF. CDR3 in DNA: TGTGCCAGCAGCAAAGTGGATAACAGGGCTTTCACTGAAGCTTTCTTT.

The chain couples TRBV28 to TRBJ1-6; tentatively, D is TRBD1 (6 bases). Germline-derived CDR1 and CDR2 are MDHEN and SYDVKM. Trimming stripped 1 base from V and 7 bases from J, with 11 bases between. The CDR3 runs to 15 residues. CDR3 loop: CASSLLGGVNSPLHF. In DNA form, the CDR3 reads TGTGCCAGCAGTTTATTAGGGGGTGTCAATTCACCCCTCCACTTT.

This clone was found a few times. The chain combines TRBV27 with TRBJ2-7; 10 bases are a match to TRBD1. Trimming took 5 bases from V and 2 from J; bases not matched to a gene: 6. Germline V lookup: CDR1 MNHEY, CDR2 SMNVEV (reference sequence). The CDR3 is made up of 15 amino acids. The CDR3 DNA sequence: TGTGCCAGCAGTACCACGGGACAGGGGCCCTACGAGCAGTACTTC. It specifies CASSTTGQGPYEQYF.

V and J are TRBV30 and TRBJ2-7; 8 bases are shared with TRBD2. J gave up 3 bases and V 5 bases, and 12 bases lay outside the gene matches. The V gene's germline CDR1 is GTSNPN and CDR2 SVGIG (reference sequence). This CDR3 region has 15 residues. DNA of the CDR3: TGTGCCTGGGGTCCTGGTAGCGGGATTTTCTACGAGCAGTACTTC. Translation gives CAWGPGSGIFYEQYF.

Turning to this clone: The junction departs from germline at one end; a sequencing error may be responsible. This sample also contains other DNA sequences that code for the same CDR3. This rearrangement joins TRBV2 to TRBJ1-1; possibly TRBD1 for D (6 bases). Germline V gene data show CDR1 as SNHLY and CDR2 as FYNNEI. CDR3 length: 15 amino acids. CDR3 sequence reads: CASSEVRTANTEAFF. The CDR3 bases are TGTGCCAGCAGTGAAGTTAGGACAGCGAACACTGAGGCTTTCTTT.

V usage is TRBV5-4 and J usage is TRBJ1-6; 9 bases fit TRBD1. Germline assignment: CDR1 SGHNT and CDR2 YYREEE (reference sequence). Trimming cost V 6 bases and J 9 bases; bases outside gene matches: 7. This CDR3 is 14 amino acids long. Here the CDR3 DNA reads TGTGCCAGCACTCTGGGACAGGGAACTTCACCCCTCCACTTT. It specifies CASTLGQGTSPLHF.

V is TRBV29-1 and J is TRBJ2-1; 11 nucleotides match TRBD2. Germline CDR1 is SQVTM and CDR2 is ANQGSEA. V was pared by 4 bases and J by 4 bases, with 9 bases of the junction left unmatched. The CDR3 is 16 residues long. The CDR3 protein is CSVGRPSGRLYNEQFF. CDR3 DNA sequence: TGCAGCGTTGGTCGGCCTAGCGGGAGGTTATACAATGAGCAGTTCTTC.

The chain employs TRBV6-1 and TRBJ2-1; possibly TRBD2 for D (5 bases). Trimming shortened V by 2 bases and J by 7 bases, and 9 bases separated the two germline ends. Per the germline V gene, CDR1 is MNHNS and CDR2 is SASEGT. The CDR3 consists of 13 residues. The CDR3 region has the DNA TGTGCCAGCAGTGAATTGAGGGTAAATGAGCAGTTCTTC. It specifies CASSELRVNEQFF.

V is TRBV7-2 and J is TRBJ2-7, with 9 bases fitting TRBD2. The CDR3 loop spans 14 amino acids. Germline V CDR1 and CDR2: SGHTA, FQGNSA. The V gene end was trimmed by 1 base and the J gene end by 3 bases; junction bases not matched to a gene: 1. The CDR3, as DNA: TGTGCCAGCAGCTTAGGCGGGAGGGGCTACGAGCAGTACTTC. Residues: CASSLGGRGYEQYF.

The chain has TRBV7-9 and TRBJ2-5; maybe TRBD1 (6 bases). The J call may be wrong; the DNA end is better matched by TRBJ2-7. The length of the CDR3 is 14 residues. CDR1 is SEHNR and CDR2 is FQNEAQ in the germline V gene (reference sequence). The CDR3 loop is CASSLGTESYEQYF. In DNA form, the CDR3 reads TGTGCCAGCAGCTTAGGGACAGAGTCCTACGAGCAGTACTTC.

The CDR3 region has the DNA TGCGCCAGCAGCTTGGAGGGGGCCCGATCTGGAAACACCATATATTTT. Translating gives CASSLEGARSGNTIYF. The chain carries TRBV5-1 and TRBJ1-3, with 7 bases identical to TRBD1. J was trimmed by 1 base and V by 0 bases; bases with no gene match: 4. This CDR3 comprises 16 residues. Germline lookup yields CDR1 SGHRS and CDR2 YFSETQ. The whole variable domain, filled in from reference TRBV5-1 and TRBJ1-3, reads KAGVTQTPRYLIKTRGQQVTLSCSPISGHRSVSWYQQTPGQGLQFLFEYFSETQRNKGNFPGRFSGRQFSNSRSEMNVSTLELGDSALYLCASSLEGARSGNTIYFGEGSWLTVV.

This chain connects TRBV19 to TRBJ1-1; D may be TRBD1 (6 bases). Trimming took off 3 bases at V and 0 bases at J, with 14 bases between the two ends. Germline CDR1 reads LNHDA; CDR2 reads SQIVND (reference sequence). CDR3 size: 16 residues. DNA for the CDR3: TGTGCCAGTAGTATCAGGACAGCGCCTATGAACACTGAAGCTTTCTTT. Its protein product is CASSIRTAPMNTEAFF.

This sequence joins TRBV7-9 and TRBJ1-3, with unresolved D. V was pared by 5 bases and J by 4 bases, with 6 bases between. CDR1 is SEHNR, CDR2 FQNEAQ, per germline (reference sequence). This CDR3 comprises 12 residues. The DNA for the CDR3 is TGTGCCAGCAGCACCGAGGGAAACACCATATATTTT. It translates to CASSTEGNTIYF.

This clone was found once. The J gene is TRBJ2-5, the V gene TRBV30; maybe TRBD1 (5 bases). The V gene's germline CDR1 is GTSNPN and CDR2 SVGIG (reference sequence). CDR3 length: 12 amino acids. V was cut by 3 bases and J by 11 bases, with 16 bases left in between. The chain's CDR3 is CAWSLPGSLQYF. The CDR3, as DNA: TGTGCCTGGAGCCTTCCAGGGTCTCTTCAGTACTTC.

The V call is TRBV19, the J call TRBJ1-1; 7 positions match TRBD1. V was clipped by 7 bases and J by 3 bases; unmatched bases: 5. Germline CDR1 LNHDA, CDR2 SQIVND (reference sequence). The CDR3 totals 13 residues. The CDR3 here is CASTLGGHTEAFF. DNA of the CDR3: TGTGCCAGTACCCTAGGGGGCCACACTGAAGCTTTCTTT.

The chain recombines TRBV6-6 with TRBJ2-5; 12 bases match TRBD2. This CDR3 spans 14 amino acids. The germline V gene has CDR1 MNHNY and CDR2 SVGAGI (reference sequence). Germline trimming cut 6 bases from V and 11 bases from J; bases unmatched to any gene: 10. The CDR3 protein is CASSLTSGSNEQYF. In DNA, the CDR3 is TGTGCCAGCAGCCTGACTAGCGGGAGTAATGAGCAGTACTTC.

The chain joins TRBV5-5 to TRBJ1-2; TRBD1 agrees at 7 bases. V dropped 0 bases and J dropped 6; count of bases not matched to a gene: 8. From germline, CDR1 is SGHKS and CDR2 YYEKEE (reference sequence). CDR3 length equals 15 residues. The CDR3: CASSLDLRGVDGYTF. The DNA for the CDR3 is TGTGCCAGCAGCTTGGACCTCAGGGGGGTTGATGGCTACACCTTC.

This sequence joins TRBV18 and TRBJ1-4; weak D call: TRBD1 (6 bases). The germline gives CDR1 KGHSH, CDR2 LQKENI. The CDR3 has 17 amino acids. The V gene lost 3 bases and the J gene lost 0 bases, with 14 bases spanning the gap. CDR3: CASSPRTAIATNEKLFF. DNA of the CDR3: TGTGCCAGCTCACCCCGGACAGCAATAGCAACTAATGAAAAACTGTTTTTT.

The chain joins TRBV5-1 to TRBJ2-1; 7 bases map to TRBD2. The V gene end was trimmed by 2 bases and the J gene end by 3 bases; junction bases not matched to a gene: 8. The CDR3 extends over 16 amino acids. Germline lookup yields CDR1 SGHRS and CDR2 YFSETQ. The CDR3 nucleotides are TGCGCCAGCAGCTTAGTCGGCGGGAGCGACTACAATGAGCAGTTCTTC. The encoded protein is CASSLVGGSDYNEQFF.

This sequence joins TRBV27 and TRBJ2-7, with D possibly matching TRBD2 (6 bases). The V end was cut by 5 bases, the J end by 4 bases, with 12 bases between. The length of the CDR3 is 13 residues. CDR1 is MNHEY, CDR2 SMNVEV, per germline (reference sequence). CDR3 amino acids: CASSPTSLYEQYF. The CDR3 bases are TGTGCCAGCAGTCCGACTAGTTTGTACGAGCAGTACTTC.

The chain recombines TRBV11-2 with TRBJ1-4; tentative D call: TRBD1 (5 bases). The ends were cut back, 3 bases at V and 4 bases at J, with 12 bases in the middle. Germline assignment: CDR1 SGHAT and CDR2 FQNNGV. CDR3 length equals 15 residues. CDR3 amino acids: CASSFLGHRNEKLFF. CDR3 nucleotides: TGTGCCAGCAGCTTTCTAGGACACCGTAATGAAAAACTGTTTTTT.

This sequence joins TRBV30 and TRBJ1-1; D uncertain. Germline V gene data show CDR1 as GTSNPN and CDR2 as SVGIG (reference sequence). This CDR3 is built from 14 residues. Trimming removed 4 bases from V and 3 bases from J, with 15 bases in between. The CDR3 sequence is CAWTQAWRDTEAFF. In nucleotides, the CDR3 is TGTGCCTGGACCCAGGCCTGGAGGGACACTGAAGCTTTCTTT.

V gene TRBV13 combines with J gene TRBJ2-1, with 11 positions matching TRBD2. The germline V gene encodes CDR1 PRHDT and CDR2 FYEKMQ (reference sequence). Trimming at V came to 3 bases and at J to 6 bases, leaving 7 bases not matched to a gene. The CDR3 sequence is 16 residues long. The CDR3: CASSFKTSGEVNEQFF. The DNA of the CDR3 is TGTGCCAGCAGCTTCAAGACTAGCGGGGAGGTCAATGAGCAGTTCTTC.

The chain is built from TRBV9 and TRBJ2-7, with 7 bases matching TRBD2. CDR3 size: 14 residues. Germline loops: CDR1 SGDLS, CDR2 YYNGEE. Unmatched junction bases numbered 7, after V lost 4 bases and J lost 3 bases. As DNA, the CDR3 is TGTGCCAGCAGCCCCCGGACTAGTGGCTACGAGCAGTACTTC. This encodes CASSPRTSGYEQYF.